The 18 T cell receptor beta chains in this list originate from one sample, sequenced in a study of blood T cells in healthy people across ages. Using a J-beta primer mix together with a sample-barcoded 5' primer, a second PCR was run for roughly 6 to 11 cycles. Each CDR3 protein gets one entry after TCRdb re-called the 5' RACE reads with MiXCR. The sample includes around 1,900,000 distinct CDR3 sequences, roughly two fifths seen only once; the top ten take about 21%. The sample taken for sequencing was blood. These receptors were taken from a human donor in good health.

J is TRBJ1-2 and V is TRBV12-3 or TRBV12-4, with TRBD1 matching over 9 bases. The J segment lost 7 bases and the V segment lost 4 bases, leaving 4 bases of the junction unmatched. The CDR3 covers 13 residues. Written as DNA, the CDR3 is TGTGCCAGCAGTTGGGACAGGGTGGCTGGCTACACCTTC. It specifies CASSWDRVAGYTF.

The chain employs TRBV20-1 and TRBJ1-2; D ambiguous. This CDR3 contains 15 residues. Germline CDR1 reads DFQATT; CDR2 reads SNEGSKA (reference sequence). Between the trimmed V and J ends, which lost 6 bases and 4 bases, there was a span of 21 bases. The CDR3, as DNA: TGCAGTGCCCCAGTTACAGAACTCTACGTCTATGGCTACACCTTC. Translation gives CSAPVTELYVYGYTF.

The chain joins TRBV11-1 to TRBJ1-2, with 12 bases matching TRBD1. CDR1 SGHAT and CDR2 FQDESV come from the germline V gene (reference sequence). The CDR3 contains 15 residues. The V gene end was trimmed by 2 bases and the J gene end by 6 bases; junction bases not matched to a gene: 4. The DNA of the CDR3 is TGTGCCAGCAGCTTAACGGGACAGGGGGCGCATGGCTACACCTTC. It specifies CASSLTGQGAHGYTF.

V gene TRBV7-3 combines with J gene TRBJ2-1; tentative D call: TRBD2 (7 bases). Trimming removed 8 bases from V and 4 bases from J, with 18 bases in between. Germline CDR1 and CDR2: SGHTA and FQGTGA. The CDR3 loop spans 15 amino acids. The CDR3: CASGEGGGTYNEQFF. For the CDR3, the DNA is TGTGCCAGCGGGGAAGGGGGGGGGACTTACAATGAGCAGTTCTTC.

The chain employs TRBV28 and TRBJ2-1; the match to TRBD2 covers 12 bases. The CDR3 loop spans 15 amino acids. Germline V gene data show CDR1 as MDHEN and CDR2 as SYDVKM. V was clipped by 4 bases and J by 7 bases; unmatched bases: 5. CDR3 region: CASSSLAGGSNEQFF. The CDR3 DNA is TGTGCCAGCAGTTCACTAGCGGGGGGTTCTAATGAGCAGTTCTTC.

This chain connects TRBV7-2 to TRBJ1-5; D remains ambiguous. Trimming pared 1 base from V and 2 bases from J, leaving 12 bases between. This CDR3 is 16 amino acids long. Germline loops: CDR1 SGHTA, CDR2 FQGNSA. Here the CDR3 DNA reads TGTGCCAGCAGCTTAGTTTCTGGGTTGGGCAATCAGCCCCAGCATTTT. This encodes CASSLVSGLGNQPQHF.

A remark on this clonotype: The junction shows a germline mismatch at one end, possibly a read error. The genes are TRBV6-2 or TRBV6-3 and TRBJ2-1; 11 nucleotides match TRBD2. Per germline, CDR1 MNHEY and CDR2 SVGEGT. This CDR3 has 19 residues. This chain's CDR3 is CANSYSASSGGPGYNEQFF. In nucleotides, the CDR3 is TGTGCCAACAGTTACTCGGCGTCTAGCGGGGGGCCAGGGTACAATGAGCAGTTCTTC.

The gene calls are TRBV15 and TRBJ1-1, with TRBD1 identical over 9 bases. Losses at the gene ends were 5 bases for V and 6 bases for J; bases not matched to a gene: 10. CDR3 length equals 15 residues. Germline assignment: CDR1 LNHNV and CDR2 YYDKDF (reference sequence). Here the CDR3 reads CATSQGQGRYAEAFF. CDR3 nucleotides: TGTGCCACCAGCCAAGGACAGGGGAGGTACGCTGAAGCTTTCTTT.

This chain links TRBV20-1 with TRBJ1-2, with D tentatively TRBD1 (5 bases). Germline loops: CDR1 DFQATT, CDR2 SNEGSKA (reference sequence). The CDR3 runs to 14 residues. With 6 bases removed from V and 6 bases from J, the gap between germline ends came to 20 bases. CDR3 loop: CSATTGTLFHGYTF. As DNA, the CDR3 is TGCAGTGCAACGACCGGGACTCTATTCCATGGCTACACCTTC.

The gene calls are TRBV2 and TRBJ2-7; D remains unclear. Germline values: CDR1 SNHLY, CDR2 FYNNEI. The CDR3 has 15 amino acids. The ends were cut back, 6 bases at V and 0 bases at J, with 15 bases in the middle. The DNA of the CDR3 is TGTGCCAGCAGGTTGGTCCTGCGAGGCTCCTACGAGCAGTACTTC. Its translation: CASRLVLRGSYEQYF.

The chain employs TRBV10-3 and TRBJ1-2; no clear D gene. CDR1 is ENHRY, CDR2 SYGVKD, per germline. The CDR3 has 14 residues. V was pared by 2 bases and J by 10 bases, with 17 bases between. The CDR3 region has the DNA TGTGCCATCAGTGAGCCTTTGGCGGAGAGGGACTACACCTTC. Protein sequence: CAISEPLAERDYTF.

This chain joins TRBV28 and TRBJ1-2, with D hard to call. V was shortened by 8 bases and J by 3 bases, with 13 bases between the two germline ends. Germline V gives CDR1 MDHEN, CDR2 SYDVKM. CDR3 size: 13 residues. The CDR3 nucleotides are TGTGCCAGCGGTGAGGGTATCGACTATGGCTACACCTTC. Its protein product is CASGEGIDYGYTF.

V is TRBV2 and J is TRBJ2-7; 10 bases align to TRBD2. V lost 11 bases and J lost 4; bases outside the gene matches: 14. The CDR3 runs 15 residues. Per germline, CDR1 SNHLY and CDR2 FYNNEI. CDR3 sequence (DNA): TGTGCCGGCAATGGTGTGTTAGCGGGGGGATACGAGCAGTACTTC. Amino acids: CAGNGVLAGGYEQYF.

This clonotype was counted ten times or more. The chain is built from TRBV28 and TRBJ2-7; 8 nucleotides align to TRBD2. V was clipped by 2 bases and J by 0 bases; unmatched bases: 6. CDR1 is MDHEN, CDR2 SYDVKM, per germline. The CDR3 has 16 amino acids. CDR3 region: CASSLGTRLSSYEQYF. The CDR3 DNA is TGTGCCAGCAGTTTAGGGACTAGGCTGAGCTCCTACGAGCAGTACTTC.

This chain joins TRBV7-2 and TRBJ2-7; 8 bases are shared with TRBD1. V shed 5 bases and J 2 bases; nucleotides not matched to a gene: 5. The CDR3 contains 14 residues. Per germline, CDR1 SGHTA and CDR2 FQGNSA. CDR3 sequence reads: CASSRTGITYEQYF. CDR3 DNA sequence: TGTGCCAGCAGCCGGACAGGGATAACCTACGAGCAGTACTTC.

This chain links TRBV2 with TRBJ2-5; unclear D gene. V shed 8 bases and J shed 1 base, with 11 bases lying between them. Looked up from germline, CDR1 is SNHLY and CDR2 is FYNNEI. The CDR3 sequence is 13 residues long. The CDR3 DNA sequence: TGTGCCAGCCTAATGGTGGTCCAAGAGACCCAGTACTTC. This encodes CASLMVVQETQYF.

The chain combines TRBV7-9 with TRBJ2-1, with D perhaps matching TRBD2 (6 bases). V was clipped by 4 bases and J by 5 bases, with 15 bases between them. The germline V gene has CDR1 SEHNR and CDR2 FQNEAQ (reference sequence). The CDR3 is 15 amino acids. The chain's CDR3 is CASSWLEGPDNEQFF. DNA for the CDR3: TGTGCCAGCAGCTGGCTGGAGGGGCCAGACAATGAGCAGTTCTTC.

J is TRBJ2-7 and V is TRBV6-5, with 11 bases identical to TRBD1. This CDR3 is built from 17 residues. CDR1 is MNHEY and CDR2 is SVGAGI in the germline V gene. J lost 1 base, V lost 0 bases, and 5 bases had no gene match. CDR3 region: CASSYSRGTGGSYEQYF. The CDR3 DNA sequence: TGTGCCAGCAGTTACTCGCGTGGGACAGGGGGGTCCTACGAGCAGTACTTC.